A few counts support the clone carrying this T cell receptor beta chain. Its target is not known. Sequencing used immunoSEQ multiplex PCR; TCRdb keeps in-frame clones, though not all of them. This sample comprises 25,000 to 35,000 clones, none seen once only. The data originate from a study of T cells after posttransplantation cyclophosphamide. Findings of the study overall: TRB clonality was highly associated with recipient CMV seropositivity and reactivation. Skin or GI-infiltrating T cells shared few TRB sequences with blood.

This CDR3 region has 22 residues. Germline V CDR1 and CDR2: MRHNA, SNTAGT. Trimming left V 0 bases short and J 2 bases short, with 31 bases between. This receptor was taken from a young woman in good health and a related stem cell transplant donor. The chain recombines TRBV6-4 with TRBJ2-5, with D perhaps matching TRBD1 (6 bases). Material: PBMCs. This chain's CDR3 is CASSDSDVGGVVNSREQETQYF. The CDR3 coding sequence is TGTGCCAGCAGTGACTCTGACGTTGGGGGCGTCGTGAACAGTAGGGAGCAAGAGACCCAGTACTTC.